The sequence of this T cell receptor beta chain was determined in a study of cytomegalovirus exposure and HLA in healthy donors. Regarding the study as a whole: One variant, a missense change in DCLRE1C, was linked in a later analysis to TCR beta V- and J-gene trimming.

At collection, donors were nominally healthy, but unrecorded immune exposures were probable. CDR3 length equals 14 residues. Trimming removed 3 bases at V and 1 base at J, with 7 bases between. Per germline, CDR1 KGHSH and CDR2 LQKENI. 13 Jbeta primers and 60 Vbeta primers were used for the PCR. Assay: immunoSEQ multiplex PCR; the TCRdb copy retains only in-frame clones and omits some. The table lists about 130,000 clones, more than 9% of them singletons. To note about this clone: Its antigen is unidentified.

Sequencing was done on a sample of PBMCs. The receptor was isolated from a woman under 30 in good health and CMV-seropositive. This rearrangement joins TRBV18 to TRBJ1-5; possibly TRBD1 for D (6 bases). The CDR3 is CASSPGQSNQPQHF. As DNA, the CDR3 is TGTGCCAGCTCACCTGGACAGAGCAATCAGCCCCAGCATTTT.